The present T cell receptor beta chain was sequenced within a study of tumor-infiltrating lymphocytes in primary liver carcinoma. Study-wide results and limits: Lower overlap was observed for tumor-adjacent and tumor-blood pairs relative to tumor region pairs.

Remarks on this clonotype: No antigen is known for it.

Making TCR beta cDNA involved around 500 ng total RNA and a constant-region primer. A slightly modified ARM-PCR protocol with three nested multiplex PCR rounds produced these TCR beta libraries. A C-beta reverse primer was combined with TRBV1-TRBV30 forward primers in the first two PCR rounds, and each round had approximately 10 cycles. TCRdb processed the multiplex PCR reads anew with MiXCR; each CDR3 protein has one entry. This table has 250,000 to 400,000 distinct CDR3 sequences, approximately 60% appearing once. Per the germline V gene, CDR1 is SGHNT and CDR2 is YYREEE (reference sequence). The length of the CDR3 is 16 residues. With 5 bases removed from V and 0 bases from J, the gap between germline ends came to 15 bases. Alongside blood RNA obtained from unsorted whole blood, germline DNA was also extracted. Patients carried chronic HBV infection without prior treatment.

Sequences were obtained from peripheral blood. The TCR comes from a man aged 35 to 55 with primary liver carcinoma and hepatitis B virus infection. This chain connects TRBV5-4 to TRBJ1-3; D possibly corresponds to TRBD1 (5 bases). The CDR3 loop reads CASSKAGTGSGNTIYF. Here the CDR3 DNA reads TGTGCCAGCAGTAAGGCAGGGACGGGCTCTGGAAACACCATATATTTT.